Given below is one T cell receptor beta chain in context. The data originate from a study of T cell responses to AZD1222 COVID-19 vaccine. The method was immunoSEQ multiplex PCR; TCRdb's version includes in-frame clones alone and lacks a portion of them. The table records approximately 140,000 clones, 91% of them present only once. In germline, CDR1 is SEHNR, CDR2 FQNEAQ (reference sequence). This CDR3 contains 17 residues. V lost 5 bases to trimming and J lost 0 bases; unmatched junction nucleotides: 8. J is TRBJ2-5 and V is TRBV7-9, with 11 bases aligning to TRBD1. Sequenced material: peripheral blood, taken 28 days after the second dose of the MenACWY control vaccine. This receptor was obtained from an adult who received the MenACWY meningococcal vaccine as a control. This CDR3 is CASSPRTGGNDQETQYF. In nucleotides, the CDR3 is TGTGCCAGCAGCCCCAGGACAGGGGGCAATGACCAAGAGACCCAGTACTTC.